The TCR beta chain under discussion was sequenced for a study of neoadjuvant nivolumab and ipilimumab in lung cancer. As for the study in general: Patients got nivolumab 3 mg/kg on days 1, 15 and 29; combination added ipilimumab 1 mg/kg day 1. Overall study results and limits: A small number of samples were TCR sequenced. Only two of four nivolumab-treated tumors gained richness and clonality by surgery. Pretherapy blood TCR richness correlated positively with resected tumor richness.

Assay used: immunoSEQ multiplex PCR; TCRdb lists only in-frame clones, some missing. The table includes over 45,000 clones, approximately 90% detected once. This CDR3 region has 14 residues. V was cut by 3 bases and J by 0 bases, with 8 bases left in between. Germline values: CDR1 MNHNY, CDR2 SVGAGI (reference sequence). A word on this clone: The target antigen is unknown.

This sequence was found in an adult with non-small cell lung cancer. Some clones in this sample may be carry-over from other donors' samples. The sample was blood, taken before neoadjuvant nivolumab, alone or with ipilimumab. This chain uses TRBV6-6 with TRBJ2-5; TRBD2 is a possible D gene (6 bases). CDR3 nucleotide sequence: TGTGCCAGCAGTTATAGGAGGGACCAAGAGACCCAGTACTTC. Protein product: CASSYRRDQETQYF.